The 21 T cell receptor beta chains below all came from one sample that was sequenced in a study of blood T cell repertoires in COVID-19. The data were produced by immunoSEQ multiplex PCR, yet TCRdb's version contains in-frame clones alone and is incomplete. The table records fewer than 200,000 clones, about four fifths of them present only once. The sequencing sample was made of peripheral blood. The receptor source for this set is an older man with active or convalescent COVID-19.

CDR3 DNA sequence: TGTGCCAGCAGTTCCGGACAGGGGGCGAACTATGGCTACACCTTC. Translation: CASSSGQGANYGYTF. The V gene is TRBV6-2 or TRBV6-3, the J gene TRBJ1-2; 11 nucleotides agree with TRBD1. Trimming at V came to 4 bases and at J to 2 bases, leaving 3 bases not matched to a gene. The CDR3 runs to 15 residues. Germline assignment: CDR1 MNHEY and CDR2 SVGEGT.

V gene TRBV5-4 combines with J gene TRBJ2-5; TRBD2 agrees at 12 bases. Germline V CDR1 and CDR2: SGHNT, YYREEE (reference sequence). The CDR3 sequence is 17 residues long. Trimming removed 0 bases from V and 5 bases from J; junction bases left unmatched: 8. CDR3 residues: CASSLESSGGAGETQYF. Written as DNA, the CDR3 is TGTGCCAGCAGCTTGGAGTCTAGCGGGGGGGCTGGGGAGACCCAGTACTTC.

This chain connects TRBV7-2 to TRBJ2-7; TRBD2 matches 9 bases. Unmatched junction bases numbered 10, after V lost 3 bases and J lost 1 base. The CDR3 runs to 17 residues. Germline V lookup: CDR1 SGHTA, CDR2 FQGNSA. CDR3: CASSFRVAGGGSYEQYF. CDR3 sequence (DNA): TGTGCCAGCAGCTTTCGAGTTGCGGGAGGGGGATCCTACGAGCAGTACTTC.

V is TRBV12-3 or TRBV12-4 and J is TRBJ2-2; D is undetermined. V was clipped by 7 bases and J by 7 bases, with 13 bases between them. The CDR3 totals 13 residues. The CDR3 here is CASNDGQFGELFF. The CDR3 DNA reads TGTGCCAGCAATGATGGCCAGTTCGGGGAGCTGTTTTTT.

The chain combines TRBV11-3 with TRBJ2-3, with D perhaps TRBD1 (5 bases). The CDR3 sequence is 18 residues long. Germline-derived CDR1 and CDR2 are SGHNT and YENEEA. With 0 bases removed from V and 2 bases from J, the gap between germline ends came to 18 bases. The CDR3 is CASSLDPPGRPPTDTQYF. As DNA, the CDR3 is TGTGCCAGCAGCTTAGATCCCCCAGGGCGGCCCCCCACAGATACGCAGTATTTT. The full variable domain, in which reference TRBV11-3 and TRBJ2-3 provide the parts outside the CDR3, is EAGVVQSPRYKIIEKKQPVAFWCNPISGHNTLYWYLQNLGQGPELLIRYENEEAVDDSQLPKDRFSAERLKGVDSTLKIQPAELGDSAVYLCASSLDPPGRPPTDTQYFGPGTRLTVL.

Many counts were recorded for this clone. J is TRBJ2-2 and V is TRBV10-1; D may be TRBD1 (5 bases). V dropped 2 bases and J dropped 6 bases, with 13 bases sitting between them. Germline-derived CDR1 and CDR2 are WNHNN and SYGVQD (reference sequence). CDR3 length: 15 residues. CDR3 amino acids: CASSERSLGAGELFF. The CDR3, as DNA: TGCGCCAGCAGTGAGCGGTCATTAGGGGCCGGGGAGCTGTTTTTT.

The count of this clone is one. The chain recombines TRBV10-3 with TRBJ1-2; a weak D match, TRBD1 (5 bases). The germline gives CDR1 ENHRY, CDR2 SYGVKD. The CDR3 covers 15 residues. The V end lost 2 bases, the J end lost 4 bases, and 14 bases lay between the germline ends. The CDR3 sequence: CAISEPSGSGYGYTF. CDR3 in DNA: TGTGCCATCAGTGAGCCTTCAGGGTCAGGCTATGGCTACACCTTC.

This rearrangement joins TRBV19 to TRBJ2-1; TRBD2 matches 8 bases. Trimming at V came to 3 bases and at J to 8 bases, leaving 9 bases not matched to a gene. Germline assignment: CDR1 LNHDA and CDR2 SQIVND (reference sequence). The CDR3 spans 15 residues. This CDR3 is CASSMSGSPFYEQFF. CDR3 in DNA: TGTGCCAGTAGTATGAGCGGGAGTCCTTTCTATGAGCAGTTCTTC.

The CDR3 protein is CASSARSQETQYF. CDR3 sequence (DNA): TGTGCCAGCAGCGCCCGCTCCCAGGAGACCCAGTACTTC. The rearrangement joins TRBV6-1 to TRBJ2-5; D is unclear. The CDR3 covers 13 residues. Germline V CDR1 and CDR2: MNHNS, SASEGT. Trimming stripped 6 bases from V and 5 bases from J, with 13 bases between.

The gene calls are TRBV6-5 and TRBJ2-1; tentative D call: TRBD1 (6 bases). CDR3 length equals 14 residues. Germline CDR1 MNHEY, CDR2 SVGAGI. Deletions cut 3 bases from V and 3 bases from J, with 9 bases between. CDR3 DNA sequence: TGTGCCAGCAGTTATCAGGACAGCTACAATGAGCAGTTCTTC. It encodes CASSYQDSYNEQFF.

Only a few counts were recorded for this clone. This chain links TRBV29-1 with TRBJ2-1; 7 positions agree with TRBD2. This CDR3 is 18 amino acids long. Trimming cost V 3 bases and J 0 bases; bases outside gene matches: 14. Looked up from germline, CDR1 is SQVTM and CDR2 is ANQGSEA. The DNA of the CDR3 is TGCAGCGTTGAGACGTTCCCAGGGCGGGGGAGCTCCTACAATGAGCAGTTCTTC. Its translation is CSVETFPGRGSSYNEQFF.

The chain employs TRBV7-9 and TRBJ1-2; D is uncertain. The CDR3 sequence is 12 residues long. Germline CDR1 is SEHNR and CDR2 is FQNEAQ (reference sequence). Trimming left V 2 bases short and J 6 bases short, with 7 bases between. DNA of the CDR3: TGTGCCAGCAGCTTAAACAGCAATGGCTACACCTTC. As protein: CASSLNSNGYTF.

This clone was observed a few times. The gene calls are TRBV9 and TRBJ2-3; 10 nucleotides match TRBD2. Germline V gives CDR1 SGDLS, CDR2 YYNGEE. Germline trimming cut 1 base from V and 4 bases from J; bases unmatched to any gene: 6. The CDR3 is made up of 16 amino acids. CDR3 residues: CASSVRAGGIPDTQYF. DNA for the CDR3: TGTGCCAGCAGCGTAAGAGCGGGGGGGATCCCAGATACGCAGTATTTT. The entire variable domain, with the rest obtained from reference TRBV9 and TRBJ2-3, is as follows: DSGVTQTPKHLITATGQRVTLRCSPRSGDLSVYWYQQSLDQGLQFLIQYYNGEERAKGNILERFSAQQFPDLHSELNLSSLELGDSALYFCASSVRAGGIPDTQYFGPGTRLTVL.

The rearrangement joins TRBV18 to TRBJ2-5, with 7 bases matching TRBD1. Germline V gene lookup returns CDR1 KGHSH and CDR2 LQKENI. V shed 3 bases, J shed 1 base, and the junction held 5 bases outside the gene matches. The CDR3 contains 15 residues. The CDR3 here is CASSPQGGPQETQYF. In DNA form, the CDR3 reads TGTGCCAGCTCACCTCAAGGGGGCCCCCAAGAGACCCAGTACTTC. Full variable domain (missing parts from reference TRBV18 and TRBJ2-5): NAGVMQNPRHLVRRRGQEARLRCSPMKGHSHVYWYRQLPEEGLKFMVYLQKENIIDESGMPKERFSAEFPKEGPSILRIQQVVRGDSAAYFCASSPQGGPQETQYFGPGTRLLVL.

There are a few counts of this clone. The chain links TRBV7-2 to TRBJ2-1, with a tentative D call TRBD2 (6 bases). The germline V gene encodes CDR1 SGHTA and CDR2 FQGNSA. CDR3 length: 13 residues. V was pared by 5 bases and J by 10 bases, with 15 bases between. The CDR3 is CASSRRDPPEQFF. The CDR3 region has the DNA TGTGCCAGCAGCCGGCGGGACCCCCCCGAGCAGTTCTTC. The whole variable domain, remainder taken from reference TRBV7-2 and TRBJ2-1, is GAGVSQSPSNKVTEKGKDVELRCDPISGHTALYWYRQSLGQGLEFLIYFQGNSAPDKSGLPSDRFSAERTGGSVSTLTIQRTQQEDSAVYLCASSRRDPPEQFFGPGTRLTVL.

The gene calls are TRBV19 and TRBJ1-2, with TRBD1 as a possible D gene (5 bases). Trimming removed 2 bases from V and 8 bases from J, with 18 bases in between. The CDR3 is 15 amino acids. In germline, CDR1 is LNHDA, CDR2 SQIVND (reference sequence). CDR3 DNA: TGTGCCAGTAGTATAAGGGACGGGGGACTGCTCGGCTACACCTTC. This sequence encodes CASSIRDGGLLGYTF.

V and J are TRBV5-8 and TRBJ2-5, with D unclear. There are 11 residues in the CDR3. CDR1 is SGHTS and CDR2 is YDEGEE in the germline V gene. Trimming took off 3 bases at V and 4 bases at J, with 4 bases between the two ends. The CDR3 sequence is CASSSLETQYF. The CDR3 DNA sequence: TGTGCCAGCAGCTCTCTAGAGACCCAGTACTTC. Full variable domain (rest looked up from reference TRBV5-8 and TRBJ2-5): EAGVTQSPTHLIKTRGQQATLRCSPISGHTSVYWYQQALGLGLQFLLWYDEGEERNRGNFPPRFSGRQFPNYSSELNVNALELEDSALYLCASSSLETQYFGPGTRLLVL.

About this clone itself: In the same sample, other DNA sequences code for this CDR3. V and J are TRBV2 and TRBJ1-6, with 8 bases fitting TRBD1. J was trimmed by 8 bases and V by 6 bases; bases with no gene match: 3. The germline V gene encodes CDR1 SNHLY and CDR2 FYNNEI. There are 13 residues in the CDR3. The CDR3 DNA follows: TGTGCCAGCAGACAGGGGGTAGATTCACCCCTCCACTTT. This encodes CASRQGVDSPLHF.

V is TRBV30 and J is TRBJ1-2; 8 nucleotides line up with TRBD1. V trimming: 2 bases; J trimming: 8 bases; junction bases outside the gene matches: 4. CDR1 GTSNPN and CDR2 SVGIG come from the germline V gene (reference sequence). The CDR3 spans 12 residues. The CDR3 DNA reads as TGTGCCTGGAGTACTCAGGGGGCCGGCTACACCTTC. This sequence encodes CAWSTQGAGYTF.

V gene TRBV7-2 combines with J gene TRBJ2-1; 11 positions match TRBD2. Germline V gene data show CDR1 as SGHTA and CDR2 as FQGNSA. The CDR3 consists of 15 residues. The V and J ends lost 5 bases and 6 bases, in that order; junction bases with no gene match: 6. CDR3 in amino acids: CASSLVGTSGNEQFF. CDR3 bases: TGTGCCAGCAGCCTAGTCGGGACTAGCGGCAATGAGCAGTTCTTC. The variable domain in full, completed from reference TRBV7-2 and TRBJ2-1, reads GAGVSQSPSNKVTEKGKDVELRCDPISGHTALYWYRQSLGQGLEFLIYFQGNSAPDKSGLPSDRFSAERTGGSVSTLTIQRTQQEDSAVYLCASSLVGTSGNEQFFGPGTRLTVL.

The chain links TRBV28 to TRBJ1-2, with D maybe TRBD1 (6 bases). CDR3 length: 14 residues. V was cut by 4 bases and J by 4 bases, with 13 bases left in between. Germline values: CDR1 MDHEN, CDR2 SYDVKM. CDR3 region: CASSSRTEPYGYTF. CDR3 sequence (DNA): TGTGCCAGCAGTTCTCGGACAGAACCCTATGGCTACACCTTC.